These 24 T cell receptor beta chains came from one sample sequenced in a study of beta chain features in type 1 diabetes. Reverse transcribing all isolated RNA meant expressed TCRB transcripts were sequenced. Profiled with immunoSEQ multiplex PCR; TCRdb holds only in-frame clones, not every one. The sample has hundreds of thousands of clones; 13% to 15% are singletons. The sequenced material came from naive CD4+ T cells from blood. Receptors were obtained from a woman aged 40 to 50 in good health.

The J gene is TRBJ2-1, the V gene TRBV5-6; 10 nucleotides align to TRBD1. The CDR3 runs to 15 residues. The V gene end was trimmed by 4 bases and the J gene end by 2 bases; junction bases not matched to a gene: 3. CDR1 is SGHDT, CDR2 YYEEEE, per germline. CDR3 bases: TGTGCCAGCAGCGTCGACAGGGGGCCCTACAATGAGCAGTTCTTC. Encoded protein: CASSVDRGPYNEQFF.

This clone has only a few counts. V is TRBV10-3 and J is TRBJ1-6, with 10 bases aligning to TRBD1. The V and J ends lost 2 bases and 5 bases, in that order; junction bases with no gene match: 9. The CDR3 has 18 amino acids. Germline V gene sequence: CDR1 ENHRY, CDR2 SYGVKD. The CDR3 loop reads CAISERGTGTGDNSPLHF. The DNA of the CDR3 is TGTGCCATCAGTGAGAGGGGAACCGGGACAGGGGATAATTCACCCCTCCACTTT.

This clone was seen a handful of times. The V call is TRBV9, the J call TRBJ1-4; tentative D call: TRBD1 (6 bases). The V gene lost 4 bases and the J gene lost 8 bases, with 12 bases spanning the gap. Germline loops: CDR1 SGDLS, CDR2 YYNGEE. The CDR3 runs 13 residues. CDR3: CASSSQGVEKLFF. The DNA for the CDR3 is TGTGCCAGCAGCTCACAGGGCGTAGAAAAACTGTTTTTT.

J is TRBJ1-2 and V is TRBV6-5; D remains unclear. This CDR3 region has 14 residues. V lost 3 bases and J 4 bases, leaving 12 bases between the germline ends. Germline CDR1 and CDR2: MNHEY and SVGAGI. This CDR3 reads CASSYGEAFYGYTF. The CDR3 DNA is TGTGCCAGCAGTTATGGAGAAGCGTTCTATGGCTACACCTTC.

The sample holds a few counts of this clone. The V and J genes are TRBV27 and TRBJ1-1, with D possibly TRBD1 on 5 matching bases. The V end was cut by 3 bases, the J end by 0 bases, with 8 bases between. CDR3 length: 14 amino acids. Germline CDR1 MNHEY, CDR2 SMNVEV (reference sequence). CDR3 in DNA: TGTGCCAGCAGTTTGAACAGGCTGAACACTGAAGCTTTCTTT. Protein sequence: CASSLNRLNTEAFF.

The gene calls are TRBV5-1 and TRBJ2-7, with 8 nucleotides matching TRBD2. The CDR3 has 15 amino acids. From germline, CDR1 is SGHRS and CDR2 YFSETQ. J was trimmed by 3 bases and V by 0 bases; bases with no gene match: 5. This CDR3 reads CASSLAGGAHYEQYF. The CDR3 DNA sequence: TGCGCCAGCAGCTTGGCCGGGGGGGCCCACTACGAGCAGTACTTC.

The chain carries TRBV29-1 and TRBJ2-1; D is undetermined. Trimming removed 7 bases at V and 0 bases at J, with 10 bases between. Germline V gene data show CDR1 as SQVTM and CDR2 as ANQGSEA. The CDR3 totals 13 residues. The DNA for the CDR3 is TGCAGCGCCGTACGGAGCTCCTACAATGAGCAGTTCTTC. Translation: CSAVRSSYNEQFF.

In this sample, this clone turned up a few times. CDR3 bases: TGTGCTAGTGGTTTGGTACGGTGGGTGGGAACAGGGGAGAACACCGGGGAGCTGTTTTTT. Translating gives CASGLVRWVGTGENTGELFF. The chain recombines TRBV12-5 with TRBJ2-2; TRBD1 matches at 7 bases. This CDR3 has 20 amino acids. The germline V gene has CDR1 LGHNT and CDR2 FRNRAP. J was trimmed by 1 base and V by 0 bases; bases with no gene match: 14.

This sequence joins TRBV5-1 and TRBJ1-1, with 9 nucleotides matching TRBD1. V shed 4 bases and J 0 bases; nucleotides not matched to a gene: 4. CDR3 length: 15 amino acids. In germline, CDR1 is SGHRS, CDR2 YFSETQ. Here the CDR3 reads CASSIGTGLNTEAFF. CDR3 DNA: TGCGCCAGCAGCATCGGGACAGGGTTGAACACTGAAGCTTTCTTT.

Of note for this clone: An end of the junction differs from the germline gene, which may be a read error. V gene TRBV28 combines with J gene TRBJ2-3, with 10 bases fitting TRBD2. The length of the CDR3 is 12 residues. Germline V gene data show CDR1 as MDHEN and CDR2 as SYDVKM. CDR3 loop: CATSSGGVIGPF. In DNA, the CDR3 is TGTGCCACCTCTAGCGGGGGCGTCATTGGTCCTTTT.

In this sample, this clone turned up a few times. The chain links TRBV18 to TRBJ1-1; weak D call: TRBD1 (5 bases). CDR3 length: 15 residues. CDR1 and CDR2 (germline): KGHSH, LQKENI. V was cut by 0 bases and J by 11 bases, with 19 bases left in between. The DNA for the CDR3 is TGTGCCAGCTCACCACCTTCAAGGGACTGGGAGCACGCTTTCTTT. This codes for CASSPPSRDWEHAFF. The variable domain in full, with the rest retrieved from reference TRBV18 and TRBJ1-1, is NAGVMQNPRHLVRRRGQEARLRCSPMKGHSHVYWYRQLPEEGLKFMVYLQKENIIDESGMPKERFSAEFPKEGPSILRIQQVVRGDSAAYFCASSPPSRDWEHAFFGQGTRLTVV.

The V and J genes are TRBV19 and TRBJ2-2, with 9 bases fitting TRBD1. Germline CDR1 is LNHDA and CDR2 is SQIVND (reference sequence). The length of the CDR3 is 17 residues. Trimming took 7 bases from V and 5 from J; bases not matched to a gene: 14. CDR3 nucleotides: TGTGCCAGTATCCAAGGCCCGGGACAGGGTCGAACCGGGGAGCTGTTTTTT. Its protein is CASIQGPGQGRTGELFF. The full variable domain, rest sourced from reference TRBV19 and TRBJ2-2, is DGGITQSPKYLFRKEGQNVTLSCEQNLNHDAMYWYRQDPGQGLRLIYYSQIVNDFQKGDIAEGYSVSREKKESFPLTVTSAQKNPTAFYLCASIQGPGQGRTGELFFGEGSRLTVL.

The chain employs TRBV4-1 and TRBJ2-7; 7 bases are a match to TRBD2. Germline trimming cut 1 base from V and 7 bases from J; bases unmatched to any gene: 10. The CDR3 runs to 15 residues. The germline CDR1 and CDR2 sequences are MGHRA and YSYEKL. The CDR3 sequence: CASSQVGGGREEQYF. CDR3 nucleotides: TGCGCCAGCAGCCAAGTCGGCGGGGGTCGGGAAGAGCAGTACTTC.

The chain uses TRBV6-5 and TRBJ1-6; D ambiguous. CDR1 and CDR2 (germline): MNHEY, SVGAGI. The CDR3 consists of 13 residues. With 8 bases removed from V and 0 bases from J, the gap between germline ends came to 5 bases. The DNA of the CDR3 is TGTGCCAGCTCTAGCTCCTATAATTCACCCCTCCACTTT. Protein: CASSSSYNSPLHF.

This clone has just a few counts. The chain carries TRBV11-2 and TRBJ2-1, with D tentatively TRBD1 (5 bases). With 2 bases removed from V and 0 bases from J, the gap between germline ends came to 11 bases. The germline gives CDR1 SGHAT, CDR2 FQNNGV. This CDR3 spans 16 amino acids. The CDR3: CASSLLDTSSYNEQFF. Written as DNA, the CDR3 is TGTGCCAGCAGCTTATTGGACACAAGCTCCTACAATGAGCAGTTCTTC. Variable domain in full (rest from reference TRBV11-2 and TRBJ2-1): EAGVAQSPRYKIIEKRQSVAFWCNPISGHATLYWYQQILGQGPKLLIQFQNNGVVDDSQLPKDRFSAERLKGVDSTLKIQPAKLEDSAVYLCASSLLDTSSYNEQFFGPGTRLTVL.

The sample holds many counts of this clone. The chain carries TRBV29-1 and TRBJ1-5; D may be TRBD1 (5 bases). The CDR3 runs to 12 residues. Germline V CDR1 and CDR2: SQVTM, ANQGSEA. Trimming cost V 4 bases and J 5 bases, with 9 bases left between them. The CDR3 loop is CSVGQGDQPQHF. In DNA form, the CDR3 reads TGCAGCGTTGGGCAGGGTGATCAGCCCCAGCATTTT. The variable domain in full, with the rest retrieved from reference TRBV29-1 and TRBJ1-5, is SAVISQKPSRDICQRGTSLTIQCQVDSQVTMMFWYRQQPGQSLTLIATANQGSEATYESGFVIDKFPISRPNLTFSTLTVSNMSPEDSSIYLCSVGQGDQPQHFGDGTRLSIL.

This chain links TRBV18 with TRBJ1-1, with a weak D call TRBD1 (5 bases). In germline, CDR1 is KGHSH, CDR2 LQKENI. Between the trimmed V and J ends, which lost 6 bases and 1 base, there was a span of 9 bases. There are 13 residues in the CDR3. CDR3 in DNA: TGTGCCAGCTCCCACGGACAGAACACTGAAGCTTTCTTT. This encodes CASSHGQNTEAFF.

This sequence joins TRBV5-1 and TRBJ1-2; TRBD1 matches 8 bases. Germline V lookup: CDR1 SGHRS, CDR2 YFSETQ. Germline trimming cut 1 base from V and 3 bases from J; bases unmatched to any gene: 5. The CDR3 spans 15 residues. CDR3 sequence: CASSLTGTGHYGYTF. The CDR3 coding sequence is TGCGCCAGCAGCTTGACCGGGACAGGACACTATGGCTACACCTTC.

This chain uses TRBV5-4 with TRBJ2-3; TRBD2 matches 11 bases. The CDR3 length is 16 residues. With V trimmed by 1 base and J by 3 bases, 4 bases remained unmatched. Germline CDR1 and CDR2: SGHNT and YYREEE (reference sequence). CDR3 protein: CASSLPLAGGTDTQYF. For the CDR3, the DNA is TGTGCCAGCAGCTTGCCTCTAGCGGGGGGAACAGATACGCAGTATTTT.

V and J are TRBV5-4 and TRBJ2-7; a weak D match, TRBD2 (7 bases). CDR1 and CDR2 (germline): SGHNT, YYREEE (reference sequence). The CDR3 loop spans 14 amino acids. V was shortened by 4 bases and J by 6 bases, with 17 bases between the two germline ends. CDR3 region: CASSPRLAGAEQYF. DNA for the CDR3: TGTGCCAGCAGCCCCCGTCTGGCGGGGGCCGAGCAGTACTTC.

This chain links TRBV18 with TRBJ2-1, with 10 bases that match TRBD1. Germline V gives CDR1 KGHSH, CDR2 LQKENI. This CDR3 is 16 amino acids long. The V segment lost 1 base and the J segment 5 bases; nucleotides outside the gene matches: 5. CDR3 amino acids: CASSPRAGTGDNEQFF. The CDR3 DNA follows: TGTGCCAGCTCACCACGAGCCGGGACAGGGGACAATGAGCAGTTCTTC.

The chain is built from TRBV4-1 and TRBJ2-2; 9 bases line up with TRBD2. This CDR3 contains 17 residues. Germline V gives CDR1 MGHRA, CDR2 YSYEKL. V lost 3 bases to trimming and J lost 1 base; unmatched junction nucleotides: 6. CDR3 sequence reads: CASSQILAGLNTGELFF. The CDR3, as DNA: TGCGCCAGCAGCCAGATACTAGCGGGCCTGAACACCGGGGAGCTGTTTTTT.

This clone was detected only a few times. The chain couples TRBV7-9 to TRBJ1-3; 7 nucleotides match TRBD1. V dropped 5 bases and J dropped 4; count of bases not matched to a gene: 8. This CDR3 has 15 residues. Germline V lookup: CDR1 SEHNR, CDR2 FQNEAQ (reference sequence). The CDR3 reads CASSKTTGSGNTIYF. CDR3 sequence (DNA): TGTGCCAGCAGCAAAACGACAGGGTCCGGAAACACCATATATTTT.

The genes are TRBV5-4 and TRBJ2-3; 10 nucleotides agree with TRBD1. Losses at the gene ends were 4 bases for V and 5 bases for J; bases not matched to a gene: 10. Germline CDR1 and CDR2: SGHNT and YYREEE (reference sequence). The CDR3 length is 16 residues. The CDR3 spells CASSPSGTGVVDTQYF. The DNA for the CDR3 is TGTGCCAGCAGCCCATCCGGGACAGGGGTGGTAGATACGCAGTATTTT.